The clone carrying this T cell receptor (beta chain) was observed once. The treatment here: 15 to 20 received Ad26.COV2.S at low or high dose, single or two shots; about five received placebo; per-sample allocation not given. It was on day 63 after the first vaccine or placebo injection that samples were taken. Ad26.COV2.S expressed prefusion-stabilized spike from the original Wuhan strain. These data originate in a study of Ad26.COV2.S vaccination and SARS-CoV-2 variants. Germline-derived CDR1 and CDR2 are SEHNR and FQNEAQ (reference sequence). The CDR3 extends over 15 amino acids. With 3 bases clipped from V and 9 bases from J, the junction kept 8 bases outside the gene matches. Repertoires were generated with immunoSEQ multiplex PCR, while TCRdb's copy carries only in-frame clones and drops some. The repertoire includes roughly 510,000 clones, around 88% of them detected once, and about 13% sits in the top ten.

The chain uses TRBV7-9 and TRBJ2-1; TRBD1 matches 10 bases. Sample: peripheral blood, taken in a trial of Ad26.COV2.S vaccine versus placebo. The sequence was obtained from a person between 18 and 65 years old who received the Ad26.COV2.S COVID-19 vaccine or a placebo. The CDR3 region has the DNA TGTGCCAGCAGCTTTAAACCGACAGGGGGCTTTGAGCAGTTCTTC. This translates into CASSFKPTGGFEQFF. Full variable domain (missing parts from reference TRBV7-9 and TRBJ2-1): DTGVSQNPRHKITKRGQNVTFRCDPISEHNRLYWYRQTLGQGPEFLTYFQNEAQLEKSRLLSDRFSAERPKGSFSTLEIQRTEQGDSAMYLCASSFKPTGGFEQFFGPGTRLTVL.